The 32 T cell receptor beta chains listed next were all sequenced from one sample in a study of circulating tumor DNA in untreated peripheral T-cell lymphoma. Sequencing was performed with immunoSEQ multiplex PCR; in TCRdb, only in-frame clones are kept and a portion is missing. The sample holds thousands of clones, about three quarters seen once. Sequencing used tumor tissue. Receptors originate from a human donor with peripheral T-cell lymphoma.

The CDR3 sequence: CASSVLAGGSDEQFF. In nucleotides, the CDR3 is TGTGCCAGCAGTGTACTAGCGGGAGGGAGCGATGAGCAGTTCTTC. This chain joins TRBV6-8 and TRBJ2-1; TRBD2 matches at 13 bases. The CDR3 is made up of 15 amino acids. Germline trimming cut 5 bases from V and 8 bases from J; bases unmatched to any gene: 6. Germline V gene data show CDR1 as MNHGY and CDR2 as SAAAGT.

This clone was recorded once. J is TRBJ1-3 and V is TRBV14, with TRBD1 as a possible D gene (5 bases). The CDR3 is made up of 19 amino acids. Germline V gene sequence: CDR1 SGHDN, CDR2 FVKESK. Between the trimmed V and J ends, which lost 2 bases and 0 bases, there was a span of 20 bases. This CDR3 reads CASSQRRVRGTFSGNTIYF. DNA of the CDR3: TGTGCCAGCAGCCAAAGGCGAGTACGCGGGACTTTCTCTGGAAACACCATATATTTT.

The chain has TRBV28 and TRBJ2-5; 8 positions match TRBD2. Trimming at V came to 5 bases and at J to 2 bases, leaving 4 bases not matched to a gene. The CDR3 length is 14 residues. Germline CDR1 is MDHEN and CDR2 is SYDVKM. CDR3 loop: CASSGVAGQETQYF. The DNA of the CDR3 is TGTGCCAGCAGTGGGGTAGCGGGGCAAGAGACCCAGTACTTC.

The V call is TRBV7-5, the J call TRBJ2-5; the table's D call of TRBD1 was not tested on the DNA. TRBV7-5 is labeled a pseudogene. The CDR3 totals 16 residues. CDR3 loop: CASSSPDRGGPETQYF. Written as DNA, the CDR3 is TGTGCCAGCAGCTCGCCGGACAGGGGTGGGCCCGAGACCCAGTACTTC.

V usage is TRBV5-1 and J usage is TRBJ1-2, with TRBD1 matching over 9 bases. Germline V gives CDR1 SGHRS, CDR2 YFSETQ. This CDR3 is built from 14 residues. V lost 4 bases to trimming and J lost 7 bases; unmatched junction nucleotides: 8. CDR3 nucleotides: TGCGCCAGCAGCCCGTGGACAGGGGAGGGTGGCTACACCTTC. It yields the protein CASSPWTGEGGYTF.

This clone has only a few counts. This rearrangement joins TRBV15 to TRBJ1-1, with 7 bases lining up with TRBD1. The CDR3 length is 15 residues. Germline V lookup: CDR1 LNHNV, CDR2 YYDKDF (reference sequence). V shed 0 bases and J 7 bases; nucleotides not matched to a gene: 8. The chain's CDR3 is CATSRDIRDSFEAFF. The CDR3 nucleotides are TGTGCCACCAGCAGAGATATTAGGGACAGCTTTGAAGCTTTCTTT.

The chain couples TRBV2 to TRBJ2-5; D perhaps matches TRBD1 (6 bases). The CDR3 runs 14 residues. The V gene lost 6 bases and the J gene lost 4 bases, with 15 bases spanning the gap. Germline-derived CDR1 and CDR2 are SNHLY and FYNNEI. In DNA form, the CDR3 reads TGTGCCAGCAGCCTACTTACAGGGCTAGAGACCCAGTACTTC. It encodes CASSLLTGLETQYF.

This chain joins TRBV9 and TRBJ2-5; D is ambiguous. Trimming shortened V by 5 bases and J by 2 bases, and 16 bases separated the two germline ends. Germline loops: CDR1 SGDLS, CDR2 YYNGEE. This CDR3 comprises 15 residues. The CDR3 spells CASSDEAGTQETQYF. The CDR3 DNA sequence: TGTGCCAGCAGTGATGAGGCCGGAACTCAAGAGACCCAGTACTTC.

V gene TRBV2 combines with J gene TRBJ2-7, with TRBD1 matching 10 bases. The CDR3 has 14 amino acids. V shed 7 bases, J shed 4 bases, and the junction held 7 bases outside the gene matches. Germline values: CDR1 SNHLY, CDR2 FYNNEI. The CDR3 here is CASTEDRGIYEQYF. The CDR3 nucleotides read TGTGCCAGCACCGAGGACAGGGGGATTTACGAGCAGTACTTC.

In its sample, this clone was seen once. J is TRBJ2-7 and V is TRBV6-7; 8 bases agree with TRBD1. TRBV6-7 belongs to the ORF category, with a function that is uncertain. V was clipped by 5 bases and J by 1 base; unmatched bases: 16. This CDR3 region has 18 residues. The CDR3 protein is CASSEPRLTGAPSYEQYF. The CDR3 DNA is TGTGCCAGCAGTGAACCCCGCCTGACAGGGGCCCCTTCCTACGAGCAGTACTTC.

The rearrangement links TRBV14 to TRBJ2-1; D may be TRBD1 or TRBD2 (5 bases each). With 2 bases removed from V and 0 bases from J, the gap between germline ends came to 14 bases. The CDR3 covers 17 residues. Germline V gene sequence: CDR1 SGHDN, CDR2 FVKESK. CDR3 loop: CASSQTQDLSSYNEQFF. The CDR3 nucleotides read TGTGCCAGCAGCCAAACACAGGACTTAAGCTCCTACAATGAGCAGTTCTTC.

This sequence joins TRBV5-1 and TRBJ2-1, with 13 nucleotides matching TRBD2. Germline loops: CDR1 SGHRS, CDR2 YFSETQ. The junction had 11 bases not matched to a gene; V was cut back by 3 bases and J by 8 bases. CDR3 length: 17 residues. The CDR3 loop reads CASSSAIVGLAGDEQFF. The CDR3 nucleotides are TGCGCCAGCAGCTCCGCGATTGTTGGACTAGCGGGAGATGAGCAGTTCTTC.

This clone occurred a few times. This chain connects TRBV6-8 to TRBJ2-3; D might be TRBD1 (6 bases). With 0 bases removed from V and 4 bases from J, the gap between germline ends came to 8 bases. Germline V gene data show CDR1 as MNHGY and CDR2 as SAAAGT. This CDR3 region has 14 residues. CDR3 nucleotide sequence: TGTGCCAGCAGTTACTCGGGGGCGCCAGATACGCAGTATTTT. It encodes CASSYSGAPDTQYF.

The chain employs TRBV11-3 and TRBJ2-1; D is uncertain. The CDR3 length is 15 residues. V lost 3 bases, J lost 0 bases, and 9 bases lay in between. CDR1 SGHNT and CDR2 YENEEA come from the germline V gene. The CDR3 DNA reads as TGTGCCAGCAGCTTGGATCCGAGCTCCTACAATGAGCAGTTCTTC. Residues: CASSLDPSSYNEQFF. The full variable domain, rest sourced from reference TRBV11-3 and TRBJ2-1, is EAGVVQSPRYKIIEKKQPVAFWCNPISGHNTLYWYLQNLGQGPELLIRYENEEAVDDSQLPKDRFSAERLKGVDSTLKIQPAELGDSAVYLCASSLDPSSYNEQFFGPGTRLTVL.

V usage is TRBV19 and J usage is TRBJ2-6, with D possibly matching TRBD1 (5 bases). CDR3 length: 14 residues. Germline lookup yields CDR1 LNHDA and CDR2 SQIVND (reference sequence). V lost 6 bases to trimming and J lost 2 bases, with 8 bases between them. CDR3 sequence: CASRSTAGANVLTF. The CDR3 nucleotides are TGTGCCAGTAGATCGACAGCTGGGGCCAACGTCCTGACTTTC.

The J gene is TRBJ1-1, the V gene TRBV5-1, with D possibly matching TRBD1 (6 bases). Trimming stripped 4 bases from V and 0 bases from J, with 13 bases between. This CDR3 has 15 amino acids. Germline CDR1 reads SGHRS; CDR2 reads YFSETQ. The CDR3 is CASSQLGHMNTEAFF. CDR3 DNA: TGCGCCAGCAGCCAGCTGGGACACATGAACACTGAAGCTTTCTTT.

This clone has more than one count but fewer than ten. The chain employs TRBV30 and TRBJ2-1; no definite D call. The CDR3 length is 12 residues. CDR1 and CDR2 (germline): GTSNPN, SVGIG (reference sequence). The V end was cut by 0 bases, the J end by 8 bases, with 8 bases between. The CDR3 coding sequence is TGTGCCTGGAGTGTATCTGGGGATGAGCAGTTCTTC. Amino acid sequence: CAWSVSGDEQFF.

This chain joins TRBV29-1 and TRBJ2-3, with TRBD1 as a possible D gene (5 bases). Between the trimmed V and J ends, which lost 7 bases and 1 base, there was a span of 9 bases. Germline V lookup: CDR1 SQVTM, CDR2 ANQGSEA. This CDR3 has 12 amino acids. The chain's CDR3 is CSGRVGTDTQYF. CDR3 sequence (DNA): TGCAGCGGCAGGGTAGGCACAGATACGCAGTATTTT.

This chain joins TRBV7-6 and TRBJ2-1; D uncertain. Germline values: CDR1 SGHVS, CDR2 FNYEAQ. Trimming left V 1 base short and J 0 bases short, with 7 bases between. This CDR3 is built from 15 residues. CDR3 coding DNA: TGTGCCAGCAGCTTAGGTTGGAGCTCCTACAATGAGCAGTTCTTC. Its translation: CASSLGWSSYNEQFF. Full variable domain (rest looked up from reference TRBV7-6 and TRBJ2-1): GAGVSQSPRYKVTKRGQDVALRCDPISGHVSLYWYRQALGQGPEFLTYFNYEAQQDKSGLPNDRFSAERPEGSISTLTIQRTEQRDSAMYRCASSLGWSSYNEQFFGPGTRLTVL.

This sequence joins TRBV19 and TRBJ2-7; D uncertain. Per the germline V gene, CDR1 is LNHDA and CDR2 is SQIVND (reference sequence). Trimming removed 0 bases at V and 2 bases at J, with 14 bases between. The CDR3 covers 16 residues. CDR3 in amino acids: CASSIERAAYPYEQYF. CDR3 coding DNA: TGTGCCAGTAGTATAGAACGGGCAGCCTACCCCTACGAGCAGTACTTC. The full variable domain, completed using reference TRBV19 and TRBJ2-7, is DGGITQSPKYLFRKEGQNVTLSCEQNLNHDAMYWYRQDPGQGLRLIYYSQIVNDFQKGDIAEGYSVSREKKESFPLTVTSAQKNPTAFYLCASSIERAAYPYEQYFGPGTRLTVT.

This clone was seen a few times. The chain couples TRBV19 to TRBJ2-4; D uncertain. CDR1 is LNHDA and CDR2 is SQIVND in the germline V gene (reference sequence). The ends were cut back, 5 bases at V and 3 bases at J, with 8 bases in the middle. The CDR3 contains 13 residues. The CDR3 region is CASSPLGKNIQYF. DNA of the CDR3: TGTGCCAGTAGTCCCTTAGGCAAAAACATTCAGTACTTC. The full variable domain, completed using reference TRBV19 and TRBJ2-4, is DGGITQSPKYLFRKEGQNVTLSCEQNLNHDAMYWYRQDPGQGLRLIYYSQIVNDFQKGDIAEGYSVSREKKESFPLTVTSAQKNPTAFYLCASSPLGKNIQYFGAGTRLSVL.

The chain combines TRBV19 with TRBJ2-2, with D perhaps matching TRBD1 or TRBD2 (5 bases each). Trimming shortened V by 3 bases and J by 6 bases, and 8 bases separated the two germline ends. The germline V gene has CDR1 LNHDA and CDR2 SQIVND (reference sequence). This CDR3 has 13 amino acids. The CDR3 region is CASSIVGAGELFF. CDR3 DNA sequence: TGTGCCAGTAGTATCGTGGGGGCCGGGGAGCTGTTTTTT.

This rearrangement joins TRBV10-2 to TRBJ2-2, with 9 bases identical to TRBD2. This CDR3 region has 14 residues. V lost 2 bases, J lost 9 bases, and 4 bases stayed unmatched. Germline V gene lookup returns CDR1 WSHSY and CDR2 SAAADI. CDR3 nucleotide sequence: TGCGCCAGCAGTGAGGTGCGGGAGGGGAGGGAGCTGTTTTTT. Translated: CASSEVREGRELFF.

This chain joins TRBV6-8 and TRBJ2-7, with 7 bases matching TRBD1. The J segment lost 3 bases and the V segment lost 5 bases, leaving 7 bases of the junction unmatched. This CDR3 comprises 14 residues. Germline CDR1 MNHGY, CDR2 SAAAGT. The DNA of the CDR3 is TGTGCCAGCAGTCTGGGACAGAGTGTCTACGAGCAGTACTTC. Its protein is CASSLGQSVYEQYF.

This clone was seen a single time. One end of the junction fails to match germline, which may point to a read error. V usage is TRBV19 and J usage is TRBJ1-5, with 7 nucleotides matching TRBD1. Germline V gene data show CDR1 as LNHDA and CDR2 as SQIVND (reference sequence). This CDR3 spans 15 amino acids. Here the CDR3 reads CASSGGGGPNQLQHF. The CDR3 DNA is TGTGCCAGTAGTGGCGGAGGGGGCCCCAATCAGCTCCAGCATTTT.

The chain is built from TRBV23-1 and TRBJ1-1; D is perhaps TRBD1 (5 bases). TRBV23-1 is noted as an ORF with a role that remains uncertain. CDR3 size: 13 residues. V was shortened by 6 bases and J by 7 bases, with 15 bases between the two germline ends. The CDR3 DNA sequence: TGCGCCAGCAGCTTGGCGGGGGACGGTGAAGCTTTCTTT. Translating gives CASSLAGDGEAFF.

V and J are TRBV28 and TRBJ1-5, with D tentatively TRBD1 (6 bases). The CDR3 has 16 amino acids. Germline CDR1 is MDHEN and CDR2 is SYDVKM. Trimming left V 4 bases short and J 1 base short, with 14 bases between. CDR3 sequence (DNA): TGTGCCAGCAGTTCCCGGAGCAGGGGCAGCAATCAGCCCCAGCATTTT. It translates to CASSSRSRGSNQPQHF.

In DNA form, the CDR3 reads TGTGCCAGCAGTTTACCTAGCGCGACCTACAATGAGCAGTTCTTC. Translation: CASSLPSATYNEQFF. This chain joins TRBV28 and TRBJ2-1; D may be TRBD2 (6 bases). The germline V gene has CDR1 MDHEN and CDR2 SYDVKM. Trimming took off 2 bases at V and 2 bases at J, with 10 bases between the two ends. This CDR3 is 15 amino acids long.

The chain is built from TRBV7-6 and TRBJ1-4, with D uncertain. Looked up from germline, CDR1 is SGHVS and CDR2 is FNYEAQ. Trimming took 1 base from V and 8 from J, leaving 11 bases between them. CDR3 length: 14 residues. The CDR3 region is CASSLVGGGEKLFF. In DNA form, the CDR3 reads TGTGCCAGCAGCTTAGTGGGTGGAGGAGAAAAACTGTTTTTT.

The chain uses TRBV18 and TRBJ1-1, with 12 bases lining up with TRBD1. With 6 bases clipped from V and 5 bases from J, the junction kept 7 bases outside the gene matches. The CDR3 runs 15 residues. From germline, CDR1 is KGHSH and CDR2 LQKENI. The CDR3, as DNA: TGTGCCAGCTCCTTCGGGACAGGGGGCCGAACTGAAGCTTTCTTT. Its translation: CASSFGTGGRTEAFF.

This rearrangement joins TRBV6-8 to TRBJ2-6; D is unclear. V gave up 2 bases and J gave up 2 bases, with 13 bases separating them. Per germline, CDR1 MNHGY and CDR2 SAAAGT. The CDR3 is 17 amino acids. CDR3 coding DNA: TGTGCCAGCAGTTACAAGAGCAGTTTTCCTGGGGCCAACGTCCTGACTTTC. Protein sequence: CASSYKSSFPGANVLTF.

The rearrangement uses TRBV30 and TRBJ2-2; D is unresolved. The V end was cut by 7 bases, the J end by 6 bases, with 9 bases between. The V gene's germline CDR1 is GTSNPN and CDR2 SVGIG (reference sequence). The CDR3 is 11 amino acids. The DNA of the CDR3 is TGTGCCTTCCCGGGCGCCGGGGAGCTGTTTTTT. It is translated as CAFPGAGELFF.